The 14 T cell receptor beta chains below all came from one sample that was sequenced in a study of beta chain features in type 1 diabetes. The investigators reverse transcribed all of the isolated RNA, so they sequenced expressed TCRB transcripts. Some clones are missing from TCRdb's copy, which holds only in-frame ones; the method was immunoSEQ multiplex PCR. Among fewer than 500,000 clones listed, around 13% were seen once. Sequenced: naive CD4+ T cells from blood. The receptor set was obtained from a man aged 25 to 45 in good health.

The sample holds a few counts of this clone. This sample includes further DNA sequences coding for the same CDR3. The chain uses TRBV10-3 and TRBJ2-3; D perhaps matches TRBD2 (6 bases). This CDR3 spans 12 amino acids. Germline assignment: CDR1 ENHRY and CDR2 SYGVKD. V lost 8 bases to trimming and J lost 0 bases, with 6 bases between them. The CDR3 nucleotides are TGTGCCATCGCGGGGAGCACAGATACGCAGTATTTT. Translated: CAIAGSTDTQYF.

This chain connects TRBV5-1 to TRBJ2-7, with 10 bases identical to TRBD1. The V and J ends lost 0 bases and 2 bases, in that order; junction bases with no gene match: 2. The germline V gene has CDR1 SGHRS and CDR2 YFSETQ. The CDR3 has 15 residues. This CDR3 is CASSLVGTGAYEQYF. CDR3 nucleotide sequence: TGCGCCAGCAGCTTGGTAGGGACAGGGGCCTACGAGCAGTACTTC.

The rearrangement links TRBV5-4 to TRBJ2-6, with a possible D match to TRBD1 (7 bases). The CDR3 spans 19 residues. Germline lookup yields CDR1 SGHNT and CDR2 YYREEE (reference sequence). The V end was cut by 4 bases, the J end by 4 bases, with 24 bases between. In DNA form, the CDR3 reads TGTGCCAGCAGCGCGGGACAGCGTCTCGAGCCTCTGGGGGCCAACGTCCTGACTTTC. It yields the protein CASSAGQRLEPLGANVLTF.

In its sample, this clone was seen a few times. Written as DNA, the CDR3 is TGTGCCAGCAGTCCCACTTTCGGAGATGAAAAACTGTTTTTT. Its protein is CASSPTFGDEKLFF. V gene TRBV7-9 combines with J gene TRBJ1-4; D not resolved. CDR1 and CDR2 (germline): SEHNR, FQNEAQ (reference sequence). The CDR3 consists of 14 residues. V was shortened by 6 bases and J by 6 bases, with 14 bases between the two germline ends.

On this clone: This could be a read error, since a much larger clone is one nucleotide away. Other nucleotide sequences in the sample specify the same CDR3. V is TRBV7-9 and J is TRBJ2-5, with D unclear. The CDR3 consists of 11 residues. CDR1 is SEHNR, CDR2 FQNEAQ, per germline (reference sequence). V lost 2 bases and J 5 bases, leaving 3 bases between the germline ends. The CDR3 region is CASSLQETQYF. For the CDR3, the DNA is TGTGCCAGCAGCTTACAGGAGACCCAGTACTTC.

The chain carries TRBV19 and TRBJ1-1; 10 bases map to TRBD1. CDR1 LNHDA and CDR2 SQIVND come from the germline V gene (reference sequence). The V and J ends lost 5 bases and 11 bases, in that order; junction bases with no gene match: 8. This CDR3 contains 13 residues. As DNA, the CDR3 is TGTGCCAGTAGTCTCCGACAGGGGGCAACGGCTTTCTTT. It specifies CASSLRQGATAFF.

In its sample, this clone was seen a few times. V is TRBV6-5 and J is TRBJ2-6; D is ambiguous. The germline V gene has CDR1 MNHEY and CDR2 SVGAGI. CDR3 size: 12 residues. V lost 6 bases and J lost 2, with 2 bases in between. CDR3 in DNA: TGTGCCAGCAGGCCTGGGGCCAACGTCCTGACTTTC. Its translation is CASRPGANVLTF.

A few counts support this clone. CDR3 in DNA: TGTGCCATCCAGGCCGGGCTACGCTCTGGAAACACCATATATTTT. Protein: CAIQAGLRSGNTIYF. The chain recombines TRBV10-3 with TRBJ1-3; no reliable D call. V was cut by 8 bases and J by 0 bases, with 14 bases left in between. Germline CDR1 and CDR2: ENHRY and SYGVKD. The CDR3 loop spans 15 amino acids.

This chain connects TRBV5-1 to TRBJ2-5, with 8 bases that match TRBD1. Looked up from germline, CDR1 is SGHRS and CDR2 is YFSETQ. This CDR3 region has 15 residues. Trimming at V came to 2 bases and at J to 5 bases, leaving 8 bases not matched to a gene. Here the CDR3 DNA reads TGCGCCAGCAGCTTTGGGACAGGCATCCAGGAGACCCAGTACTTC. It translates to CASSFGTGIQETQYF.

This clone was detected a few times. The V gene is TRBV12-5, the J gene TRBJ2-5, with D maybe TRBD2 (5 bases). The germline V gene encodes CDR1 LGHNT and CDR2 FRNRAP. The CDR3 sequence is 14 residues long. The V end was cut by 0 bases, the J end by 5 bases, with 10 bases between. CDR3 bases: TGTGCTAGTGGTTTGGTAATCGGCGGGGAGACCCAGTACTTC. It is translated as CASGLVIGGETQYF. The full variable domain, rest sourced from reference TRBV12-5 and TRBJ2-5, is DARVTQTPRHKVTEMGQEVTMRCQPILGHNTVFWYRQTMMQGLELLAYFRNRAPLDDSGMPKDRFSAEMPDATLATLKIQPSEPRDSAVYFCASGLVIGGETQYFGPGTRLLVL.

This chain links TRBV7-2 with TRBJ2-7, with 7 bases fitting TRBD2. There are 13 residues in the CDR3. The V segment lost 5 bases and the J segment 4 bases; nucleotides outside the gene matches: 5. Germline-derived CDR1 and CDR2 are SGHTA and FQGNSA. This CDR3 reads CASSPGGGYEQYV. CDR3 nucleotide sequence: TGTGCCAGCAGCCCTGGGGGAGGGTACGAGCAGTACGTC.

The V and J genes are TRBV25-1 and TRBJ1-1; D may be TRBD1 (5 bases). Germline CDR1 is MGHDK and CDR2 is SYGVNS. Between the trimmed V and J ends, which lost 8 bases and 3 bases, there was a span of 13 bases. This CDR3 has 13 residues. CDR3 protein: CASGGTMYTEAFF. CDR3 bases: TGTGCCAGCGGGGGGACTATGTACACTGAAGCTTTCTTT.

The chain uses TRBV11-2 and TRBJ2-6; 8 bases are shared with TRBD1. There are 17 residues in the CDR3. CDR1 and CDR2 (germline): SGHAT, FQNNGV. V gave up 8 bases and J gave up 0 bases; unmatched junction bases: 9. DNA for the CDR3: TGTGCCAGCGCCTCCGGGACAGGTCGCTCTGGGGCCAACGTCCTGACTTTC. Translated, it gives CASASGTGRSGANVLTF.

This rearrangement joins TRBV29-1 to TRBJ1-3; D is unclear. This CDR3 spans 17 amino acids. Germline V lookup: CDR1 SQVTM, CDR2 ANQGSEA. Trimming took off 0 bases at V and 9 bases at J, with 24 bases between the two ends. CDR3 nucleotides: TGCAGCGTTGAAGATGGGGTAGGGAAAGGCCTTGGCCGCACCATATATTTT. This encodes CSVEDGVGKGLGRTIYF.